The rows below give T cell receptor beta chains drawn from one sample of a study of cytotoxic CD8 clonotypes in ibrutinib-treated CLL. Sequencing used immunoSEQ multiplex PCR; TCRdb keeps in-frame clones, though not all of them. The sample holds about 4,000 clones, 65% to 90% seen once. Material: PBMCs, obtained before ibrutinib treatment. All receptors derive from a human donor with chronic lymphocytic leukemia. Both conserved end residues are part of each CDR3. A D gene is named only where the DNA matches it firmly. Size is stated for part of the rows, as once, few or many counts, or as a class when the clone is expanded.

>large|NA|TRBJ2-1|TRBV6-1
CASSRAENSYNEQFF
TGTGCCAGCAGTCGAGCGGAAAACTCCTACAATGAGCAGTTCTTC
>NA|NA|TRBJ1-3|TRBV6-6
CASSNWGQGAGNTIYF
TGTGCCAGCAGTAACTGGGGGCAGGGAGCTGGAAACACCATATATTTT
>once|TRBD1|TRBJ1-4|TRBV29-1
CSVGLQGATNEKLFF
TGCAGCGTGGGGCTCCAGGGGGCAACTAATGAAAAACTGTTTTTT
>once|TRBD2|TRBJ2-7|TRBV5-1
CASSSASGSYEQYF
TGCGCCAGCAGCAGCGCTAGCGGGAGCTACGAGCAGTACTTC
>NA|NA|TRBJ2-7|TRBV6-5
CASSARHQSYEQYF
TGTGCCAGCAGTGCCAGACACCAATCCTACGAGCAGTACTTC
>medium-sized|NA|TRBJ1-5|TRBV6-5
CASSIDSYQPQHF
TGTGCCAGCAGTATCGACAGTTATCAGCCCCAGCATTTT
>NA|NA|TRBJ2-6|TRBV6-1
CASSEAGYSGANVLTF
TGTGCCAGCAGTGAAGCAGGTTACTCTGGGGCCAACGTCCTGACTTTC
>NA|NA|TRBJ2-6|TRBV13
CASSSLALEGGANVLTF
TGTGCCAGCAGCTCCCTTGCATTAGAGGGTGGGGCCAACGTCCTGACTTTC
>NA|NA|TRBJ2-1|TRBV5-4
CASSLATTGPSGNEQFF
TGTGCCAGCAGCTTGGCCACAACGGGTCCATCGGGGAATGAGCAGTTCTTC
>NA|NA|TRBJ1-5|TRBV19
CASMGLRAQHF
TGTGCCAGTATGGGGTTAAGGGCCCAGCATTTT
>NA|NA|TRBJ1-2|TRBV6-6
CASSLGPQGLPF
TGTGCCAGCAGTTTAGGTCCCCAGGGTCTCCCCTTC
>NA|NA|TRBJ2-6|TRBV7-5
CARTPLSRQSRANVLTF
TGTGCCAGAACTCCGCTAAGTAGACAAAGTCGGGCCAACGTCCTGACTTTC
>NA|NA|TRBJ1-4|TRBV5-1
CASSTEGATNEKLFF
TGCGCCAGCAGCACCGAGGGCGCAACTAATGAAAAACTGTTTTTT
>NA|NA|TRBJ1-1|TRBV11-2
CASSRSGAATEAFF
TGTGCCAGCAGTCGGTCCGGGGCTGCAACTGAAGCTTTCTTT
>NA|NA|TRBJ1-1|TRBV28
CASSLWGSRNTEAFF
TGTGCCAGCAGTTTATGGGGCTCCCGGAACACTGAAGCTTTCTTT
>NA|NA|TRBJ2-7|TRBV19
CASSMAGHSYEQYF
TGTGCCAGTAGTATGGCGGGGCACTCCTACGAGCAGTACTTC
>NA|TRBD1|TRBJ2-5|TRBV27
CASSPRTGEAQYF
TGTGCCAGCAGCCCCAGGACAGGGGAGGCCCAGTACTTC
>NA|NA|TRBJ1-1|TRBV28
CASKRGTAEAFF
TGTGCCAGCAAAAGGGGGACGGCGGAAGCTTTCTTT
>few|NA|TRBJ1-5|TRBV6-1
CASSEVKQASNQPQHF
TGTGCCAGCAGTGAAGTCAAACAGGCTAGCAATCAGCCCCAGCATTTT
>NA|NA|TRBJ2-5|TRBV6-1
CASGGQETQYF
TGTGCCAGCGGCGGTCAAGAGACCCAGTACTTC
>NA|NA|TRBJ2-2|TRBV30
CASNNGALGTGELFF
TGTGCCTCAAATAACGGGGCCCTAGGCACCGGGGAGCTGTTTTTT
>NA|TRBD2|TRBJ2-7|TRBV6-9
CASSPGTSVSYEQYF
TGTGCCAGCAGTCCCGGGACTAGCGTCTCCTACGAGCAGTACTTC
>once|TRBD2|TRBJ2-1|TRBV2
CASSELAGNEQFF
TGTGCCAGCAGTGAACTAGCGGGAAATGAGCAGTTCTTC
>NA|NA|TRBJ2-7|TRBV5-1
CASSLAPGTPDYEQYF
TGCGCCAGCAGCTTGGCCCCCGGGACACCAGATTACGAGCAGTACTTC
>NA|NA|TRBJ1-5|TRBV6-6
CASSYSRGPQHF
TGTGCCAGCAGTTACTCACGTGGGCCCCAGCATTTT
>NA|NA|TRBJ2-1|TRBV5-1
CASSLAAAENEQFF
TGCGCCAGCAGCTTGGCGGCAGCTGAAAATGAGCAGTTCTTC
>few|NA|TRBJ1-1|TRBV7-8
CASSGDLGTEAFF
TGTGCCAGCAGCGGCGACTTAGGGACTGAAGCTTTCTTT